This TCR beta chain was identified in a study of shared clonotypes between healthy human individuals. This CDR3 comprises 15 residues. Per germline, CDR1 SEHNR and CDR2 FQNEAQ (reference sequence). V dropped 8 bases and J dropped 12; count of bases not matched to a gene: 19. This clone was detected once. Profiled with immunoSEQ multiplex PCR; TCRdb holds only in-frame clones, not every one. The table has more than 2 million clones, approximately 96% seen once. Input material: naive CD4+ T cells sorted from blood. Noted subset: CD45RA+ positively selected. The chain links TRBV7-9 to TRBJ2-1, with TRBD2 identical over 7 bases. The receptor was isolated from a man younger than 30 in good health. CDR3 nucleotide sequence: TGTGCCAGCGGCCTTTCGGGAGGTGGCTTTGATGCGCAGTTCTTC. It yields the protein CASGLSGGGFDAQFF. The whole variable domain, remainder taken from reference TRBV7-9 and TRBJ2-1, is DTGVSQNPRHKITKRGQNVTFRCDPISEHNRLYWYRQTLGQGPEFLTYFQNEAQLEKSRLLSDRFSAERPKGSFSTLEIQRTEQGDSAMYLCASGLSGGGFDAQFFGPGTRLTVL.